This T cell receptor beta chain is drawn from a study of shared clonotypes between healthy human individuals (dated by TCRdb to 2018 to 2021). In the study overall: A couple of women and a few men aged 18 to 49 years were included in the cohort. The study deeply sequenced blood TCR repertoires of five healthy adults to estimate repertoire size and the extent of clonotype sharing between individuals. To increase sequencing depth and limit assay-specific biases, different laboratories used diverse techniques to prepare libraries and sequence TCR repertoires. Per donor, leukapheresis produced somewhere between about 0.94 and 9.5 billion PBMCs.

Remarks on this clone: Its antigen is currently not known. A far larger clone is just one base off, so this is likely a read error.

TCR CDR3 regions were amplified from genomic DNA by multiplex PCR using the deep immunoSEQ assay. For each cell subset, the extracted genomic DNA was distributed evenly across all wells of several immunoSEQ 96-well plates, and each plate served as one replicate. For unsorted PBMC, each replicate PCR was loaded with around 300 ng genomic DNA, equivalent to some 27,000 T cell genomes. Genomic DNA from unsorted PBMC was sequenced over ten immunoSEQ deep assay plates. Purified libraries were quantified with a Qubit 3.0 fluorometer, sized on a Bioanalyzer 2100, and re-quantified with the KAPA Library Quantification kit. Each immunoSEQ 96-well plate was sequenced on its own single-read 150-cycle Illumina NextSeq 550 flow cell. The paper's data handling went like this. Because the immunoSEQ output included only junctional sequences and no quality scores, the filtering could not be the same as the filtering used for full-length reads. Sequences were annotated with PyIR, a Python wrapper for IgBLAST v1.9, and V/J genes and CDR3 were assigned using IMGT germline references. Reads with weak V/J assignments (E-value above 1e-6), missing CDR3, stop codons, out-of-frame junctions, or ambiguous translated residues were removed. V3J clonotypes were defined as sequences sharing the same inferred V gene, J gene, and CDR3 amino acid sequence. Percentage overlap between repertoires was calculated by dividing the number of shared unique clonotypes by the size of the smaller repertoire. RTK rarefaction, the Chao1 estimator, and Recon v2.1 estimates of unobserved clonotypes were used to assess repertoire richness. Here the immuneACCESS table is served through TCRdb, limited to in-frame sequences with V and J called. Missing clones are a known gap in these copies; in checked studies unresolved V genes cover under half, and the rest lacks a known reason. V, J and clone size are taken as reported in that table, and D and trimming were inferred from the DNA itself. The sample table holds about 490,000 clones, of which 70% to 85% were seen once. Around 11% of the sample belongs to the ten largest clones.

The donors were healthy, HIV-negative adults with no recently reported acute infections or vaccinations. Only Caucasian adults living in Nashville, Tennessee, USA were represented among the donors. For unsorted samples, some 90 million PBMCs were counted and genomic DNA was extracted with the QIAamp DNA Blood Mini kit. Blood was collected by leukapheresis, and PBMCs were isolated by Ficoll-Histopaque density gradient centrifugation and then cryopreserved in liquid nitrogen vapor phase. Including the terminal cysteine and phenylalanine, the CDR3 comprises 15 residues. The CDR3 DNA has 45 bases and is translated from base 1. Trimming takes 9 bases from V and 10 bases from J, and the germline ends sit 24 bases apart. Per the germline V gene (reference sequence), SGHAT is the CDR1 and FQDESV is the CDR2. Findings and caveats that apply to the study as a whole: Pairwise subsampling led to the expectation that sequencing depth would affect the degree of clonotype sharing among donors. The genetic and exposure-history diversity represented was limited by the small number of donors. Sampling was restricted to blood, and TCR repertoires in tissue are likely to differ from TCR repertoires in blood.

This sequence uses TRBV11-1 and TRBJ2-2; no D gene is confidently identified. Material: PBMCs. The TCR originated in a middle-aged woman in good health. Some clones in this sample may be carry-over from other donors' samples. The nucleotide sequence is TGTGCCAGACTTCGTCCTCCGGTTCGCGCCGAGGAGCTGTTTTTT. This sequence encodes CARLRPPVRAEELFF.